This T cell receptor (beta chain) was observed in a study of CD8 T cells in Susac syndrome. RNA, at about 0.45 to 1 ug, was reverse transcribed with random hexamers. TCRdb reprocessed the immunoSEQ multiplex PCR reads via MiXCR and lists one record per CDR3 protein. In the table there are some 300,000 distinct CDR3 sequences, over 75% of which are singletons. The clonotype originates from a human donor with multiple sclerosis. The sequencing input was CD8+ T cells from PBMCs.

The chain's CDR3 is CASSFRAGGYEQYF. The CDR3 region has the DNA TGTGCCAGCAGTTTTCGAGCAGGGGGCTACGAGCAGTACTTC. The V and J genes are TRBV28 and TRBJ2-7; 7 nucleotides agree with TRBD1. Germline V gene data show CDR1 as MDHEN and CDR2 as SYDVKM. The CDR3 extends over 14 amino acids. J lost 3 bases, V lost 3 bases, and 5 bases had no gene match.